The 12 T cell receptor beta chains below were found in one sample sequenced in a study of PD-L1 blockade in urothelial cancer. Clones were sequenced by immunoSEQ multiplex PCR, and TCRdb holds only the in-frame ones, with some missing. This sample carries around 70,000 clones, 85% to 90% of them seen once, and the ten largest clones take approximately 4.5%. Specified time point: pretreatment peripheral blood. The sample was PBMCs, taken around atezolizumab (anti-PD-L1) treatment. The receptor set was obtained from a man aged 70 or older with urothelial cancer.

CDR3 coding DNA: TGTGCCAGCTCACCATTGTCGGCAGGGGGGCATGAAAAACTGTTTTTT. Protein sequence: CASSPLSAGGHEKLFF. The gene calls are TRBV18 and TRBJ1-4, with 7 nucleotides matching TRBD1. The CDR3 loop spans 16 amino acids. J gave up 6 bases and V 2 bases, and 9 bases lay outside the gene matches. Germline lookup yields CDR1 KGHSH and CDR2 LQKENI.

This chain uses TRBV19 with TRBJ1-1, with D perhaps matching TRBD1 (5 bases). The CDR3 is 13 amino acids. Germline V gene lookup returns CDR1 LNHDA and CDR2 SQIVND (reference sequence). The V gene lost 6 bases and the J gene lost 0 bases, with 8 bases spanning the gap. The CDR3 nucleotides read TGTGCCAGTAGGGGGGAGGTGAACACTGAAGCTTTCTTT. Translation gives CASRGEVNTEAFF.

This chain connects TRBV20-1 to TRBJ2-7; D is unclear. Germline loops: CDR1 DFQATT, CDR2 SNEGSKA (reference sequence). This CDR3 comprises 11 residues. V was cut by 6 bases and J by 1 base, with 7 bases left in between. The CDR3, as DNA: TGCAGTGCCACTCGTTCCTACGAGCAGTACTTC. This encodes CSATRSYEQYF.

The CDR3 DNA follows: TGTGCCAGCAGCGTCCCCTCCAAGACGGGAGGGGAGACAGATACGCAGTATTTT. As protein: CASSVPSKTGGETDTQYF. The V gene is TRBV9, the J gene TRBJ2-3; 8 positions agree with TRBD2. V shed 2 bases and J 3 bases; nucleotides not matched to a gene: 14. The CDR3 is made up of 18 amino acids. Germline CDR1 SGDLS, CDR2 YYNGEE.

In DNA form, the CDR3 reads TGTGCCAGCGCCGAAATAGCGGGGGGCACAGATACGCAGTATTTT. It specifies CASAEIAGGTDTQYF. The rearrangement joins TRBV28 to TRBJ2-3; 9 bases agree with TRBD2. Losses at the gene ends were 8 bases for V and 1 base for J; bases not matched to a gene: 7. CDR3 size: 15 residues. Germline CDR1 MDHEN, CDR2 SYDVKM.

The J gene is TRBJ2-7, the V gene TRBV5-6; a possible D gene is TRBD1 (6 bases). V lost 5 bases and J 3 bases, leaving 12 bases between the germline ends. Germline loops: CDR1 SGHDT, CDR2 YYEEEE. This CDR3 has 13 amino acids. The CDR3 is CASRPRGSYEQYF. The CDR3, as DNA: TGTGCCAGCAGACCCAGGGGAAGCTACGAGCAGTACTTC.

The chain joins TRBV2 to TRBJ2-7; unclear D gene. CDR1 SNHLY and CDR2 FYNNEI come from the germline V gene. The CDR3 sequence is 11 residues long. The V end was cut by 6 bases, the J end by 6 bases, with 9 bases between. The CDR3 nucleotides are TGTGCCAGCAGGCAGTCGGGCGAGCAGTACTTC. It translates to CASRQSGEQYF.

The chain recombines TRBV2 with TRBJ1-1; D perhaps matches TRBD1 (5 bases). V gave up 5 bases and J gave up 4 bases, with 14 bases separating them. CDR3 size: 14 residues. The germline CDR1 and CDR2 sequences are SNHLY and FYNNEI. The CDR3: CASSTKGLGTEAFF. The CDR3 DNA sequence: TGTGCCAGCAGTACAAAGGGGTTGGGCACTGAAGCTTTCTTT. Together with reference TRBV2 and TRBJ1-1, the CDR3 gives the full variable domain: EPEVTQTPSHQVTQMGQEVILRCVPISNHLYFYWYRQILGQKVEFLVSFYNNEISEKSEIFDDQFSVERPDGSNFTLKIRSTKLEDSAMYFCASSTKGLGTEAFFGQGTRLTVV.

This clone has only one observation. The V gene is TRBV4-2, the J gene TRBJ2-7; tentative D call: TRBD1 (5 bases). Germline V lookup: CDR1 LGHNA, CDR2 YNFKEQ. The V and J ends lost 0 bases and 1 base respectively, with 10 bases between them. This CDR3 region has 15 residues. CDR3 in DNA: TGTGCCAGCAGCCAAGAGATTGACAGTTCCTACGAGCAGTACTTC. Translating it yields CASSQEIDSSYEQYF.

V and J are TRBV9 and TRBJ2-5, with D perhaps matching TRBD1 (6 bases). CDR3 length: 16 amino acids. CDR1 SGDLS and CDR2 YYNGEE come from the germline V gene. Trimming took off 0 bases at V and 5 bases at J, with 17 bases between the two ends. CDR3 DNA: TGTGCCAGCAGCGTAGCGGCTTGGACAGTGAGGGAGACCCAGTACTTC. Translating gives CASSVAAWTVRETQYF.

The chain links TRBV27 to TRBJ2-2, with 9 bases matching TRBD2. The germline V gene encodes CDR1 MNHEY and CDR2 SMNVEV (reference sequence). Trimming took 0 bases from V and 7 from J; bases not matched to a gene: 15. The CDR3 runs to 19 residues. The CDR3 here is CASSLSGWGLAGRGGELFF. The DNA for the CDR3 is TGTGCCAGCAGTTTATCGGGTTGGGGGCTAGCGGGACGGGGCGGGGAGCTGTTTTTT.

The chain employs TRBV11-2 and TRBJ1-1; TRBD1 agrees at 8 bases. This CDR3 has 15 amino acids. In germline, CDR1 is SGHAT, CDR2 FQNNGV. V lost 8 bases and J lost 0; bases outside the gene matches: 8. The CDR3 spells CASGQGAGMNTEAFF. In DNA form, the CDR3 reads TGTGCCAGCGGCCAGGGGGCGGGGATGAACACTGAAGCTTTCTTT.